The 12 T cell receptor beta chains below come from one sample, sequenced in a study of blood T cell repertoires in COVID-19. TCRdb's table, derived via immunoSEQ multiplex PCR, lists solely in-frame clones and lacks some. Counted here are about 280,000 clones, roughly 87% occurring once; the ten biggest clones make up approximately 6%. Sequenced sample: PBMCs or T cells enriched from blood (not recorded which). These TCRs come from a woman aged 40 to 49 who had recovered from COVID-19.

This chain connects TRBV7-8 to TRBJ1-1; possible D gene TRBD1, 6 bases. V was pared by 5 bases and J by 5 bases, with 12 bases between. The CDR3 spans 13 residues. CDR1 is SGHVS, CDR2 FQNEAQ, per germline. The CDR3 bases are TGTGCCAGCAGCCCGCGACAGGATACTGAAGCTTTCTTT. Encoded protein: CASSPRQDTEAFF.

The chain uses TRBV20-1 and TRBJ1-5; the D gene is possibly TRBD1 (6 bases). Germline values: CDR1 DFQATT, CDR2 SNEGSKA (reference sequence). The CDR3 runs to 14 residues. Trimming left V 3 bases short and J 11 bases short, with 20 bases between. In nucleotides, the CDR3 is TGCAGTGCTAGTTTGGGGGCGTGGGGATTATCCCAGCATTTT. Translating it yields CSASLGAWGLSQHF.

In this sample, this clone turned up a few times. The V and J genes are TRBV12-5 and TRBJ2-1, with D unclear. V shed 7 bases and J shed 8 bases, with 9 bases lying between them. In germline, CDR1 is LGHNT, CDR2 FRNRAP. The CDR3 consists of 11 residues. The CDR3 reads CASATRDEQFF. CDR3 sequence (DNA): TGTGCTAGTGCCACTCGGGATGAGCAGTTCTTC.

CDR3 sequence reads: CAISDFQAGTDTQYF. The CDR3 region has the DNA TGTGCCATCAGTGATTTTCAGGCCGGCACAGATACGCAGTATTTT. The chain uses TRBV10-3 and TRBJ2-3; D is unresolved. Germline values: CDR1 ENHRY, CDR2 SYGVKD. V was clipped by 3 bases and J by 1 base, with 11 bases between them. The CDR3 has 15 residues.

Worth noting for this clone: Other nucleotide sequences from this sample produce the same CDR3. V and J are TRBV3-1 (or the pseudogene TRBV3-2) and TRBJ2-5; 10 positions match TRBD2. J lost 1 base, V lost 2 bases, and 1 base had no gene match. Looked up from germline, CDR1 is LGHDT and CDR2 is YNNKEL (reference sequence). This CDR3 is built from 15 residues. CDR3 protein: CASSQWTSGQETQYF. The CDR3, as DNA: TGTGCCAGCAGCCAATGGACTAGCGGCCAAGAGACCCAGTACTTC.

This rearrangement joins TRBV27 to TRBJ2-2, with D perhaps matching TRBD1 (5 bases). This CDR3 region has 12 residues. Trimming pared 11 bases from V and 5 bases from J, leaving 12 bases between. Germline V gene data show CDR1 as MNHEY and CDR2 as SMNVEV (reference sequence). CDR3 amino acids: CAQGILTGELFF. DNA of the CDR3: TGTGCCCAGGGTATCCTGACCGGGGAGCTGTTTTTT.

V usage is TRBV7-2 and J usage is TRBJ2-1; 7 bases agree with TRBD1. Germline loops: CDR1 SGHTA, CDR2 FQGNSA. V was pared by 1 base and J by 0 bases, with 6 bases of the junction left unmatched. This CDR3 contains 17 residues. The CDR3: CASSLVWTGSSYNEQFF. In DNA, the CDR3 is TGTGCCAGCAGCTTAGTTTGGACAGGAAGCTCCTACAATGAGCAGTTCTTC.

The rearrangement joins TRBV30 to TRBJ2-2; weak D call: TRBD2 (5 bases). Trimming pared 0 bases from V and 3 bases from J, leaving 11 bases between. The CDR3 totals 15 residues. The germline V gene has CDR1 GTSNPN and CDR2 SVGIG (reference sequence). For the CDR3, the DNA is TGTGCCTGGAGTGTAGGGCCCGGGGACACCGGGGAGCTGTTTTTT. Amino acid sequence: CAWSVGPGDTGELFF.

V is TRBV7-2 and J is TRBJ2-1; 13 bases line up with TRBD2. V shed 3 bases, J shed 4 bases, and the junction held 6 bases outside the gene matches. The CDR3 runs to 17 residues. Germline values: CDR1 SGHTA, CDR2 FQGNSA. The DNA for the CDR3 is TGTGCCAGCAGCTTCACTAGCGGGAGGGCCGGGTACAATGAGCAGTTCTTC. Amino acid sequence: CASSFTSGRAGYNEQFF.

The rearrangement links TRBV19 to TRBJ1-6, with TRBD1 identical over 11 bases. V gave up 8 bases and J gave up 10 bases; unmatched junction bases: 4. There are 13 residues in the CDR3. Per germline, CDR1 LNHDA and CDR2 SQIVND (reference sequence). This CDR3 is CASRTGGGSPLHF. Here the CDR3 DNA reads TGTGCCAGTCGGACAGGGGGCGGGTCACCCCTCCACTTT.

This clone showed up just once. The chain employs TRBV7-6 and TRBJ2-7; 13 bases line up with TRBD2. The germline V gene has CDR1 SGHVS and CDR2 FNYEAQ. This CDR3 has 17 residues. Trimming cost V 5 bases and J 0 bases; bases outside gene matches: 7. CDR3 nucleotides: TGTGCCAGCAGCCCCGGACTAGCGGGGGACAGCTCCTACGAGCAGTACTTC. Its translation: CASSPGLAGDSSYEQYF.

This clone occurred a few times. V gene TRBV5-1 combines with J gene TRBJ1-4, with 7 bases that match TRBD1. With 2 bases clipped from V and 7 bases from J, the junction kept 5 bases outside the gene matches. The CDR3 loop spans 14 amino acids. Per the germline V gene, CDR1 is SGHRS and CDR2 is YFSETQ. CDR3 amino acids: CASSFGTAPEKLFF. The CDR3 region has the DNA TGCGCCAGCAGCTTCGGGACAGCCCCTGAAAAACTGTTTTTT. Filled out from reference TRBV5-1 and TRBJ1-4, the complete variable domain reads KAGVTQTPRYLIKTRGQQVTLSCSPISGHRSVSWYQQTPGQGLQFLFEYFSETQRNKGNFPGRFSGRQFSNSRSEMNVSTLELGDSALYLCASSFGTAPEKLFFGSGTQLSVL.